This is a list of T cell receptor beta chains from one sample in a study of vaccination and CD4 T cells after COVID-19. These receptors are not linked to any known antigen. TCRdb reprocessed the PCR reads via MiXCR and lists one record per CDR3 protein. The data hold about 20,000 distinct CDR3 sequences, with around 60% observed a single time. Source material: CD4+ T cells from blood, cultured in vitro. All receptors come from a human donor who had recovered from COVID-19. Both conserved end residues are part of each CDR3. D genes are given only for firm matches. Only part of the rows carry a size: once, few, many, or a class if the clone is expanded.

clone_size	v_call	j_call	d_call	cdr3_nt	cdr3_aa
.	TRBV6-5	TRBJ2-3	.	TGTGCCAGCAGTTCCTTAAGTCAAGATACGCAGTATTTT	CASSSLSQDTQYF
.	TRBV24-1	TRBJ2-3	TRBD2	TGTGCCACCAGTGAGGCGGGAGGTGGAGATACGCAGTATTTT	CATSEAGGGDTQYF
.	TRBV6-1	TRBJ2-2	.	TGTGCCGGTACACAGGGCACCGGGGAGCTGTTTTTT	CAGTQGTGELFF
few	TRBV27	TRBJ1-1	.	TGTGCCAGCAGTTTGGGGGTTTTGAACACTGAAGCTTTCTTT	CASSLGVLNTEAFF
few	TRBV7-3	TRBJ2-1	.	TGTGCCAGCAGCTCAGGGGTCGAGCAGTTCTTC	CASSSGVEQFF
.	TRBV20-1	TRBJ1-1	.	TGCAGTGCTATTGGACAGCGGGGGGTGGTGGAAGCTTTCTTT	CSAIGQRGVVEAFF
.	TRBV20-1	TRBJ1-6	.	TGCAGTGCTAGTAAGCCCCGCCCGGGACCCCGGGGAGCCTATAATTCACCCCTCCACTTT	CSASKPRPGPRGAYNSPLHF
few	TRBV20-1	TRBJ2-3	.	TGCAGTGCACTGCACCCGGGCCCAGATACGCAGTATTTT	CSALHPGPDTQYF
.	TRBV7-2	TRBJ2-1	TRBD2	TGTGCCAGCAGCCCCCCGGGGAGGGCGTACAATGAGCAGTTCTTC	CASSPPGRAYNEQFF
.	TRBV7-9	TRBJ1-2	.	TGTGCCAGCAGCTTGTTCAGCGGCTACACCTTC	CASSLFSGYTF
few	TRBV20-1	TRBJ2-3	.	TGCAGTGCTAGAGATTTGTGGGGCGGGCAAGATACGCAGTATTTT	CSARDLWGGQDTQYF
.	TRBV28	TRBJ1-5	TRBD1	TGTGCCAGCAGCATACAGGGGTCTAGCAATCAGCCCCAGCATTTT	CASSIQGSSNQPQHF
few	TRBV27	TRBJ1-2	TRBD1	TGTGCCAGCAGTTTAAGACAGGGGTGGGGCTACACCTTC	CASSLRQGWGYTF
.	TRBV19	TRBJ1-5	TRBD1	TGTGCCAGTAGCCGAATACCGGGACAGGGAGGATCCAATCAGCCCCAGCATTTT	CASSRIPGQGGSNQPQHF
few	TRBV27	TRBJ2-5	.	TGTGCCAGCAGGGCCGGACAGTACCAAGAGACCCAGTACTTC	CASRAGQYQETQYF
.	TRBV10-3	TRBJ2-7	TRBD2	TGTGCCATCAGGGGGACTAGCAACTACGAGCAGTACTTC	CAIRGTSNYEQYF
.	TRBV25-1	TRBJ1-1	.	TGTGCCAGCAGTGTAGGTAATTCGGCGGCTTTCTTT	CASSVGNSAAFF
.	TRBV20-1	TRBJ2-3	TRBD2	TGCAGTGCTAGAGCGGGACTAGCGGGTGGGACAGATACGCAGTATTTT	CSARAGLAGGTDTQYF
few	TRBV6-2/TRBV6-3	TRBJ1-2	.	TGTGCCAGCGGGGGCCTTTTTAACTATGGCTACACCTTC	CASGGLFNYGYTF
.	TRBV10-3	TRBJ2-1	.	TGTGCCATCAGAAACAGGGAGGGGGCGGAGCAGTTCTTC	CAIRNREGAEQFF
.	TRBV20-1	TRBJ2-5	.	TGCAGTGCCCAACGAGGGGTCGAGACCCAGTACTTC	CSAQRGVETQYF
.	TRBV12-3/TRBV12-4	TRBJ2-4	.	TGTGCCAGCAGTTTAGGGGCGGCCGGCATTCAGTACTTC	CASSLGAAGIQYF
.	TRBV5-4	TRBJ2-1	.	TGTGCCAGCAGCTTGGTGGCGAGCTCCTACAATGAGCAGTTCTTC	CASSLVASSYNEQFF